The present T cell receptor (beta chain) was sequenced within a study of identical twins. Points from the study as a whole: Zero-insertion results could be subject to partial confounding by invariant MAIT and iNKT cells.

Unique molecular identifiers were present on the cDNA, which also gained a universal primer site by template switching. TCRdb reprocessed the 5' RACE reads with MiXCR, giving one entry per CDR3 protein. This table has about 220,000 distinct CDR3 sequences, 6.5% to 8.5% appearing once. This clonotype was detected ten times or more. The antigen is undetermined. V lost 0 bases, J lost 6 bases, and 10 bases lay in between. The CDR3 covers 14 residues. CDR1 SGHRS and CDR2 YFSETQ come from the germline V gene. Everyone who gave samples was a healthy Caucasian. The data were also submitted as part of a second study, on yellow fever vaccine responses in identical twins. According to that study: Each twin's T cell response to the vaccine was reported to look partly convergent and partly personalized.

Sequenced input: memory (CD45RO+) T cells sorted from blood. This clonotype originated in a young woman in good health. The rearrangement uses TRBV5-1 and TRBJ2-1; D call uncertain. CDR3: CASSLVGSRNEQFF. Here the CDR3 DNA reads TGCGCCAGCAGCTTGGTGGGTAGCCGCAATGAGCAGTTCTTC.